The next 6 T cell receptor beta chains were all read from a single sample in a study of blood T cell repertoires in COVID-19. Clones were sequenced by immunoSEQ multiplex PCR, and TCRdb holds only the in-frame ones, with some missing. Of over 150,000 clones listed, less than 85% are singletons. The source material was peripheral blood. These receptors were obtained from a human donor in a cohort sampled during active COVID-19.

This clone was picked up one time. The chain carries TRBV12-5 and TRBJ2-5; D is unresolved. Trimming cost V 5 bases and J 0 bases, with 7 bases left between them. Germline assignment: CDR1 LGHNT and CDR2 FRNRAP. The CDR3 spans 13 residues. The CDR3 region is CASGPSYQETQYF. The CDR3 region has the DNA TGTGCTAGTGGTCCTTCGTACCAAGAGACCCAGTACTTC.

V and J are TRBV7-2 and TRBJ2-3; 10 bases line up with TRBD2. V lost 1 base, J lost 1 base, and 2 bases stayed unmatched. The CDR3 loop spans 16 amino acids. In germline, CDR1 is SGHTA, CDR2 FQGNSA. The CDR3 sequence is CASSLDLAGGTDTQYF. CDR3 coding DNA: TGTGCCAGCAGCTTAGATCTAGCGGGGGGCACAGATACGCAGTATTTT.

The CDR3 loop is CASSPPGGTYGYTF. The DNA for the CDR3 is TGTGCCAGCTCACCACCGGGGGGAACTTATGGCTACACCTTC. This chain connects TRBV18 to TRBJ1-2; tentatively, D is TRBD1 (5 bases). Trimming removed 0 bases from V and 5 bases from J, with 10 bases in between. There are 14 residues in the CDR3. Germline assignment: CDR1 KGHSH and CDR2 LQKENI.

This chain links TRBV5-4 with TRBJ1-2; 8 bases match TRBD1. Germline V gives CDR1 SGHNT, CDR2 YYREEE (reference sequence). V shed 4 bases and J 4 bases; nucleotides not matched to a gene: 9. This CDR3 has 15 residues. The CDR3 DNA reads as TGTGCCAGCAGCACCAGGACAGGGATGAGCTATGGCTACACCTTC. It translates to CASSTRTGMSYGYTF.

CDR3 protein: CASSNRGQPYEQYF. The DNA of the CDR3 is TGTGCCAGTAGTAATCGGGGACAACCCTACGAGCAGTACTTC. The rearrangement links TRBV19 to TRBJ2-7, with TRBD1 as a possible D gene (6 bases). Trimming stripped 4 bases from V and 2 bases from J, with 12 bases between. Looked up from germline, CDR1 is LNHDA and CDR2 is SQIVND (reference sequence). The CDR3 extends over 14 amino acids.

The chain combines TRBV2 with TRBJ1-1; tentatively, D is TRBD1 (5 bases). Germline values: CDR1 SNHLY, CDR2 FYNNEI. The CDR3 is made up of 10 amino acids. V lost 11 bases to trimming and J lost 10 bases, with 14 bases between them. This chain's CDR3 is CASRGRGAFF. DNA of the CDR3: TGTGCCTCAAGGGGCAGAGGAGCTTTCTTT.